This T cell receptor (beta chain) is drawn from a study of blood T cell repertoires in COVID-19. The method was immunoSEQ multiplex PCR; TCRdb's version includes in-frame clones alone and lacks a portion of them. Among about 160,000 clones listed, 85% to 95% were seen once. Germline-derived CDR1 and CDR2 are MNHEY and SVGAGI. V was pared by 0 bases and J by 0 bases, with 11 bases between. The CDR3 totals 16 residues. The chain employs TRBV6-5 and TRBJ1-1; tentatively, D is TRBD1 (6 bases). The source material was peripheral blood. The receptor's source is a woman aged 50 to 65 with acute or convalescent COVID-19. This chain's CDR3 is CASSYSPGQLNTEAFF. The CDR3 DNA reads as TGTGCCAGCAGTTACTCTCCGGGACAACTGAACACTGAAGCTTTCTTT.